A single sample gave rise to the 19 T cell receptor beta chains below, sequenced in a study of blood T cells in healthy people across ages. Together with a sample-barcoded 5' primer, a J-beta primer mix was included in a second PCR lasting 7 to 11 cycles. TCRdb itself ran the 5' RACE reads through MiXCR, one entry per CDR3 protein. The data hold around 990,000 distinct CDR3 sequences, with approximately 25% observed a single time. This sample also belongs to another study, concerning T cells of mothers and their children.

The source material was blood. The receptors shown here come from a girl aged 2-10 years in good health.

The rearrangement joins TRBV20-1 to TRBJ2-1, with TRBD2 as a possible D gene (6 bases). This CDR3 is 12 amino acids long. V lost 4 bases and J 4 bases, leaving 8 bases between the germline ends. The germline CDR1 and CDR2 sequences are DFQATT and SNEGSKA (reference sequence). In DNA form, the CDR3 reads TGCAGTGCTATGGGGAGGTACAATGAGCAGTTCTTC. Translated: CSAMGRYNEQFF.

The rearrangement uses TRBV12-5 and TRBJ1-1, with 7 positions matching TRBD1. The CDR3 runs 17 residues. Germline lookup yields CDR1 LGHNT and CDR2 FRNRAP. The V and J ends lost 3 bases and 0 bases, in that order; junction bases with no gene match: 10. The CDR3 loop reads CASGFILSGQMNTEAFF. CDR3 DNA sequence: TGTGCTAGTGGTTTCATTCTATCGGGACAGATGAACACTGAAGCTTTCTTT.

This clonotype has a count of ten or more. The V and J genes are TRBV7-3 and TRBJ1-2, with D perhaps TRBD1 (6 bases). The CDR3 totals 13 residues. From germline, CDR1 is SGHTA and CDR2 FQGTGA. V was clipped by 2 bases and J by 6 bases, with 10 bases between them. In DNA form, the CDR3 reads TGTGCCAGCAGCTTATTGGGGGGCGATGGCTACACCTTC. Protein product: CASSLLGGDGYTF.

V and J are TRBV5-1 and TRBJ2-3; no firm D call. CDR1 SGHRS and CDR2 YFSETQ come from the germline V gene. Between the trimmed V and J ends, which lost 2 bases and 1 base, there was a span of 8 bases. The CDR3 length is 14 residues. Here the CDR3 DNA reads TGCGCCAGCAGCTTACCCCTGCGCACAGATACGCAGTATTTT. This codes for CASSLPLRTDTQYF.

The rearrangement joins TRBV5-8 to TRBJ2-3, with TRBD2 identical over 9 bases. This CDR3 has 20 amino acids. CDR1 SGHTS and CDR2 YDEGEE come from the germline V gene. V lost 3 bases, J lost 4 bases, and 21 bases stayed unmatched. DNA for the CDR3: TGTGCCAGCAGCTCCCTGGCAGCCAGCGGGAGGACCCGTCGGCCAGATACGCAGTATTTT. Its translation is CASSSLAASGRTRRPDTQYF.

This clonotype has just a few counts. The CDR3 DNA follows: TGTGCCAGCTCACCAAACAGGGATGATCAGCCCCAGCATTTT. Its translation: CASSPNRDDQPQHF. This chain connects TRBV18 to TRBJ1-5; tentative D call: TRBD1 (6 bases). This CDR3 has 14 amino acids. V lost 2 bases, J lost 5 bases, and 10 bases lay in between. Germline CDR1 KGHSH, CDR2 LQKENI.

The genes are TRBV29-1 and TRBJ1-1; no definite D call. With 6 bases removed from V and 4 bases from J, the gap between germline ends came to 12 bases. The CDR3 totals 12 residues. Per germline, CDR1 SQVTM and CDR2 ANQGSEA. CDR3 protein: CSVALGGTEAFF. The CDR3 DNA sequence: TGCAGCGTAGCTTTGGGAGGCACTGAAGCTTTCTTT.

The CDR3 nucleotides are TGTGCCAGCAGCCAATCTGTTTCCTACGAGCAGTACTTC. Its protein is CASSQSVSYEQYF. The V and J genes are TRBV3-1 and TRBJ2-7, with D uncertain. Germline-derived CDR1 and CDR2 are LGHDT and YNNKEL (reference sequence). V gave up 2 bases and J gave up 1 base, with 6 bases separating them. The CDR3 runs to 13 residues.

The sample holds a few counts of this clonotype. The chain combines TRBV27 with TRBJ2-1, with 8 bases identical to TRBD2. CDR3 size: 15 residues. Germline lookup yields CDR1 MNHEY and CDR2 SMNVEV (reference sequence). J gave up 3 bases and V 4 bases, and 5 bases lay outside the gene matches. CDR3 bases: TGTGCCAGCAGTTCCCGGGAGGGTCTCTACAATGAGCAGTTCTTC. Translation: CASSSREGLYNEQFF.

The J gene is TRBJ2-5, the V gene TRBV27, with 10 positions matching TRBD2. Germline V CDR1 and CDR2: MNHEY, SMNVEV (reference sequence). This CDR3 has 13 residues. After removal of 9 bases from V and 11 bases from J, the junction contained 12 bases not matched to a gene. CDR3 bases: TGTGCCAGTAAGGGACTAGCGCCTTGGGAGCAGTACTTC. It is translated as CASKGLAPWEQYF.

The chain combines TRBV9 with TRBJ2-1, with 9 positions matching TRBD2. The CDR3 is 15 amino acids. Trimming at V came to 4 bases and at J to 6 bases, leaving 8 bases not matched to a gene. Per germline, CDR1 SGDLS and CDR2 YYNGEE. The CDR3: CASSKGLAALNEQFF. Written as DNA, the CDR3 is TGTGCCAGCAGCAAGGGACTAGCCGCTCTCAATGAGCAGTTCTTC.

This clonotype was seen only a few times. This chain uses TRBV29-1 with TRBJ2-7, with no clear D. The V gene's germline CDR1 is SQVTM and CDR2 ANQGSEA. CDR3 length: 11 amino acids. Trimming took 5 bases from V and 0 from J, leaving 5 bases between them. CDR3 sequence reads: CSVTTSYEQYF. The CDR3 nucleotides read TGCAGCGTTACTACCTCCTACGAGCAGTACTTC.

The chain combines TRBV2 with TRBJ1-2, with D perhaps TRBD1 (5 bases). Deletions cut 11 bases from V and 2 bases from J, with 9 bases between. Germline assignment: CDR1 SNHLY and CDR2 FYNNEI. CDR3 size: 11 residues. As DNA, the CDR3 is TGTGCCTTGAGGGGCAACTATGGCTACACCTTC. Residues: CALRGNYGYTF.

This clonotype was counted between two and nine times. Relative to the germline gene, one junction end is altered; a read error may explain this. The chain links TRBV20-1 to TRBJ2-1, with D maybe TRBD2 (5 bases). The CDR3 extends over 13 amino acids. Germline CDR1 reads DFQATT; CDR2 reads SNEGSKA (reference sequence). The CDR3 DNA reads TGCAGTGCCAGAGATCCGGGGATGGATGAGCAGTTCTTC. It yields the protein CSARDPGMDEQFF.

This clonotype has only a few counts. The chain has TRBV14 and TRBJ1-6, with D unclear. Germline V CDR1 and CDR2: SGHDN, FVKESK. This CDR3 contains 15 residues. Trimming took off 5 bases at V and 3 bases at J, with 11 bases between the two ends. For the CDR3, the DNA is TGTGCCAGCAGCGATGAAGAATACTATAATTCACCCCTCCACTTT. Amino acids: CASSDEEYYNSPLHF. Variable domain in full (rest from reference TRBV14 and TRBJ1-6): EAGVTQFPSHSVIEKGQTVTLRCDPISGHDNLYWYRRVMGKEIKFLLHFVKESKQDESGMPNNRFLAERTGGTYSTLKVQPAELEDSGVYFCASSDEEYYNSPLHFGNGTRLTVT.

The CDR3: CASSYSRLNEQFF. DNA for the CDR3: TGTGCCAGCAGTTACTCGAGGCTAAATGAGCAGTTCTTC. The genes are TRBV6-6 and TRBJ2-1; D unclear. Germline CDR1 is MNHNY and CDR2 is SVGAGI (reference sequence). V was shortened by 0 bases and J by 7 bases, with 7 bases between the two germline ends. The CDR3 totals 13 residues.

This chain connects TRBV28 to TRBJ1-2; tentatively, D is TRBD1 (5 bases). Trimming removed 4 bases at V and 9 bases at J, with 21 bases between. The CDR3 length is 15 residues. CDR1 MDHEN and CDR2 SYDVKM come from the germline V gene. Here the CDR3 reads CASSSRAGLLISYTF. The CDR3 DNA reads TGTGCCAGCAGTTCTAGGGCAGGGCTATTAATCAGCTACACCTTC.

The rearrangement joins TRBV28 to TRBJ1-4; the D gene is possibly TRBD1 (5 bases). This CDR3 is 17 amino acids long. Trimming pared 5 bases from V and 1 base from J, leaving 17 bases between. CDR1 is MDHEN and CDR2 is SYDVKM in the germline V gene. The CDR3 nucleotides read TGTGCCAGCAGTCTCGCTGCTGGCGGGGGAACTAATGAAAAACTGTTTTTT. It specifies CASSLAAGGGTNEKLFF.

CDR3 loop: CAIRRGGNEQFF. The CDR3 nucleotides are TGTGCCATCAGACGGGGTGGCAATGAGCAGTTCTTC. The chain combines TRBV10-3 with TRBJ2-1; TRBD2 might be the D (5 bases). Trimming took off 6 bases at V and 6 bases at J, with 9 bases between the two ends. CDR1 is ENHRY, CDR2 SYGVKD, per germline. The CDR3 length is 12 residues.